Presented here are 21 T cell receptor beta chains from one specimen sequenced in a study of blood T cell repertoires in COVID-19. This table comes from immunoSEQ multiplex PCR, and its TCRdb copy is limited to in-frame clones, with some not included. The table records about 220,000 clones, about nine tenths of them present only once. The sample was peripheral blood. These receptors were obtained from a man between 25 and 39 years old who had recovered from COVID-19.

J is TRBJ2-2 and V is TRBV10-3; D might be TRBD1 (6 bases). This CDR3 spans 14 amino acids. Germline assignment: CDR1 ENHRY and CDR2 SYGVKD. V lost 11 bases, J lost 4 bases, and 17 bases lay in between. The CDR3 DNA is TGTGCCTCAGCAACCACAGGGCTCACCGGGGAGCTGTTTTTT. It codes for CASATTGLTGELFF.

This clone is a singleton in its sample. The CDR3 DNA reads TGTGCCAGCAGCACGACAAGGGGAGGTACTCCCTACGAGCAGTACTTC. As protein: CASSTTRGGTPYEQYF. This rearrangement joins TRBV21-1 to TRBJ2-7; the table's D call of TRBD2 was not tested on the DNA. TRBV21-1 is described as a pseudogene. The CDR3 is 16 amino acids.

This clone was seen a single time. DNA for the CDR3: TGTGCCAGTAGTACATCACAGTCCTACGAGCAGTACTTC. Residues: CASSTSQSYEQYF. The gene calls are TRBV19 and TRBJ2-7; D is unclear. Trimming took 4 bases from V and 1 from J, leaving 8 bases between them. This CDR3 has 13 residues. Germline CDR1 and CDR2: LNHDA and SQIVND (reference sequence).

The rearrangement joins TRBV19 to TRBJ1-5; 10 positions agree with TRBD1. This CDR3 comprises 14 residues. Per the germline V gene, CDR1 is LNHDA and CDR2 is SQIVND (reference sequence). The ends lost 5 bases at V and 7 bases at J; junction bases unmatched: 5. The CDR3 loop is CASSAGTGEQPQHF. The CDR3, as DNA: TGTGCCAGTAGTGCCGGGACAGGGGAACAGCCCCAGCATTTT. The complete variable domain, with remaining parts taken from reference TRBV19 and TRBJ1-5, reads DGGITQSPKYLFRKEGQNVTLSCEQNLNHDAMYWYRQDPGQGLRLIYYSQIVNDFQKGDIAEGYSVSREKKESFPLTVTSAQKNPTAFYLCASSAGTGEQPQHFGDGTRLSIL.

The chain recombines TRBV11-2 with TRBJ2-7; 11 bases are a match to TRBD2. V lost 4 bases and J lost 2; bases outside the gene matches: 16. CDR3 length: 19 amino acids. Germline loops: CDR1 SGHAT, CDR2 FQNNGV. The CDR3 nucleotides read TGTGCCAGCAGCTCCGTGACGTCAGCTAGCGGGGGGCGAGCCTACGAGCAGTACTTC. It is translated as CASSSVTSASGGRAYEQYF.

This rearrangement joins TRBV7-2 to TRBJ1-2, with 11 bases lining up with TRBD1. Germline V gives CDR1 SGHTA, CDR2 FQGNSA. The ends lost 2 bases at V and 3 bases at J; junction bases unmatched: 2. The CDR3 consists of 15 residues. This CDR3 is CASSLLGQGDYGYTF. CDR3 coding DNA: TGTGCCAGCAGCTTACTGGGACAGGGGGACTATGGCTACACCTTC.

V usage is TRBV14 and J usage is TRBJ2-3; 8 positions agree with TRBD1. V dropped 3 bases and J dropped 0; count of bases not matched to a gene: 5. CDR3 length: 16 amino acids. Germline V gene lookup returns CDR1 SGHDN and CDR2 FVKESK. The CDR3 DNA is TGTGCCAGCAGCCACCCCCGGGACAGGAGCACAGATACGCAGTATTTT. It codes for CASSHPRDRSTDTQYF.

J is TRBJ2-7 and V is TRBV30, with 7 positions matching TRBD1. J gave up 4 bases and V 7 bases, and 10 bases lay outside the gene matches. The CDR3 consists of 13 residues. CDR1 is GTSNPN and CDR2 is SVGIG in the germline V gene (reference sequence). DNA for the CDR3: TGTGCCTCAAAACCGGGACAGCTATACGAGCAGTACTTC. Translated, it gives CASKPGQLYEQYF.

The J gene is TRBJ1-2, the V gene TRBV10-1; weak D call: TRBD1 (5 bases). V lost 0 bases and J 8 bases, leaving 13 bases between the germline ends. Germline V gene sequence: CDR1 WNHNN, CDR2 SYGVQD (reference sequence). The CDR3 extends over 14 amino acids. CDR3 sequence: CASSESKSGDGYTF. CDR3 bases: TGCGCCAGCAGTGAGTCGAAGTCGGGGGACGGCTACACCTTC.

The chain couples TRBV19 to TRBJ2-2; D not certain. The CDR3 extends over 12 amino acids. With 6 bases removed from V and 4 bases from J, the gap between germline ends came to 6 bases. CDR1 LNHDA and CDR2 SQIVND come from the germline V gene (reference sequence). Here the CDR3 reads CASSTTTGELFF. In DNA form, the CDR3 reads TGTGCCAGTAGCACAACCACCGGGGAGCTGTTTTTT.

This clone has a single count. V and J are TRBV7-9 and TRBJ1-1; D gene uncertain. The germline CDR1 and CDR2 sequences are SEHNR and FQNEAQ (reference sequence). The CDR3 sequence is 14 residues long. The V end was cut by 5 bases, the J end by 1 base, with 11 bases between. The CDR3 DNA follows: TGTGCCAGCAGCCTTCTACTTAAGAACACTGAAGCTTTCTTT. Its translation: CASSLLLKNTEAFF. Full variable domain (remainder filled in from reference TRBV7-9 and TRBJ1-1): DTGVSQNPRHKITKRGQNVTFRCDPISEHNRLYWYRQTLGQGPEFLTYFQNEAQLEKSRLLSDRFSAERPKGSFSTLEIQRTEQGDSAMYLCASSLLLKNTEAFFGQGTRLTVV.

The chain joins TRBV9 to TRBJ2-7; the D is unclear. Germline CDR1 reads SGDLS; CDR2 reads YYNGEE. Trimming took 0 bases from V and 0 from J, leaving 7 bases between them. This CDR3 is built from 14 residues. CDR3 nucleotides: TGTGCCAGCAGCGTAGAGCCTCACTCCTACGAGCAGTACTTC. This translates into CASSVEPHSYEQYF.

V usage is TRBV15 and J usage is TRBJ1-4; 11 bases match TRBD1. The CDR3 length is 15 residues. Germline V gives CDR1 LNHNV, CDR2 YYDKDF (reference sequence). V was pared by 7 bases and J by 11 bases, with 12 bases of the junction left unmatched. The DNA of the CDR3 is TGTGCCACCACTCCACCCGGGACAGGGGGGGGTAAACTGTTTTTT. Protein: CATTPPGTGGGKLFF.

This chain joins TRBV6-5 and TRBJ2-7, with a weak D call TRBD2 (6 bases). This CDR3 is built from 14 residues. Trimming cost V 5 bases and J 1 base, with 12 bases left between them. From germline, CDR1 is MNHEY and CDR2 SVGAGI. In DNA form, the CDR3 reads TGTGCCAGCAGTCCACTAGCAGAGTCCTACGAGCAGTACTTC. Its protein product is CASSPLAESYEQYF.

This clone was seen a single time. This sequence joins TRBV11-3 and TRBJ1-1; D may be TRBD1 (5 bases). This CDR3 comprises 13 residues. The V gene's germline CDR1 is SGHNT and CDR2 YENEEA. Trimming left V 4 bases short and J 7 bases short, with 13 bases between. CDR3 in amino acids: CASSSRLGVEAFF. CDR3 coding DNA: TGTGCCAGCAGCTCGCGACTAGGGGTTGAAGCTTTCTTT.

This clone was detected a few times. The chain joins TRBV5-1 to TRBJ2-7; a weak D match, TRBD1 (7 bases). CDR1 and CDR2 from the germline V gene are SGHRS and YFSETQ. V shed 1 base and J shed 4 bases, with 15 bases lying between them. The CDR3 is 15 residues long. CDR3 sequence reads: CASSLFGGGAYEQYF. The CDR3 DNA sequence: TGCGCCAGCAGCTTGTTTGGAGGGGGCGCTTACGAGCAGTACTTC.

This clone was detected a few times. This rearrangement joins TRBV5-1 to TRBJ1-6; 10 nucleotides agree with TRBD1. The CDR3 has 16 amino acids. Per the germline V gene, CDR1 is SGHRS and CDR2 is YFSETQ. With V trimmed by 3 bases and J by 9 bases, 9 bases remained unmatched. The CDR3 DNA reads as TGCGCCAGCAGCTCTAAGACAGGGGGCTCGTTTTCACCCCTCCACTTT. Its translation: CASSSKTGGSFSPLHF.

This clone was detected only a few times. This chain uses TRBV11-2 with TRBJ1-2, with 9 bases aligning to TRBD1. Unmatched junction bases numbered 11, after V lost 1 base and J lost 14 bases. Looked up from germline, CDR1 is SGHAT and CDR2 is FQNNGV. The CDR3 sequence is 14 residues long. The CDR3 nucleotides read TGTGCCAGCAGCTTAGTTGTTGGGACAGGGTATAGGACCTTC. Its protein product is CASSLVVGTGYRTF. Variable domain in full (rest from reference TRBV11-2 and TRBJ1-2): EAGVAQSPRYKIIEKRQSVAFWCNPISGHATLYWYQQILGQGPKLLIQFQNNGVVDDSQLPKDRFSAERLKGVDSTLKIQPAKLEDSAVYLCASSLVVGTGYRTFGSGTRLTVV.

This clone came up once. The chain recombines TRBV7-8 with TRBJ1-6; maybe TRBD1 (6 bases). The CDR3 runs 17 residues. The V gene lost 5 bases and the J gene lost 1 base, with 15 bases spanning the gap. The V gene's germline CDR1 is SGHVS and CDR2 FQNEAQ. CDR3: CASSPRGGRSYNSPLHF. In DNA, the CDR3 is TGTGCCAGCAGCCCCAGAGGGGGAAGGTCCTATAATTCACCCCTCCACTTT. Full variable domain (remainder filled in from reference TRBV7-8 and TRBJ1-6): GAGVSQSPRYKVAKRGQDVALRCDPISGHVSLFWYQQALGQGPEFLTYFQNEAQLDKSGLPSDRFFAERPEGSVSTLKIQRTQQEDSAVYLCASSPRGGRSYNSPLHFGNGTRLTVT.

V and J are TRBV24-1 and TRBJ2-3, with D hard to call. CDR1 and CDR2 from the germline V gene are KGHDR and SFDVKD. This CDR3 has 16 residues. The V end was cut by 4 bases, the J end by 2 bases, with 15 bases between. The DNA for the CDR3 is TGTGCCACCAGTGACCTCCCTCAGGTGGACACAGATACGCAGTATTTT. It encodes CATSDLPQVDTDTQYF.

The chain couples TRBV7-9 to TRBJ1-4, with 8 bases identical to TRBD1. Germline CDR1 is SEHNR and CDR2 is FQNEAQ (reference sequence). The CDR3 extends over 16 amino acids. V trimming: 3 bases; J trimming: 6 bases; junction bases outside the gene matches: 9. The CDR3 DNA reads TGTGCCAGCAGCTTCGACAGGGGAGAATGGGATGAAAAACTGTTTTTT. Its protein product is CASSFDRGEWDEKLFF.